The next 14 T cell receptor beta chains were all read from a single sample in a study of T cell repertoires in cytomegalovirus infection (dated by TCRdb to between 2018 and 2021). No antigens are known for them. The treatment or condition label of this sample denotes: in vitro stimulation with specific CMV peptide epitopes to enrich CMV-specific T cells. TCRdb lists the instrument as Illumina HiSeq 1500. TCRdb trimmed the raw reads at Q25, called clones with MiXCR and kept productive beta chains. Rows with one shared CDR3 protein collapse into an entry with the most common genes and DNA. In this sample the table shows around 360,000 distinct CDR3 sequences, about 32% of which occur a single time. The ten largest clones represent roughly 13% of the sample. The sequences come from cultured PBMCs, collected from culture after CMV antigen stimulation. The receptors come from a human donor in good health (CMV status not recorded). Some clones in this sample may be carry-over from other donors' samples.

The chain employs TRBV20-1 and TRBJ1-5; 8 bases align to TRBD1. Germline-derived CDR1 and CDR2 are DFQATT and SNEGSKA (reference sequence). V was pared by 2 bases and J by 6 bases, with 6 bases of the junction left unmatched. CDR3 length: 14 amino acids. CDR3 nucleotides: TGCAGTGCTAGATCGGCCAGGGGGCTTCAGCCCCAGCATTTT. Residues: CSARSARGLQPQHF.

This clonotype was seen repeatedly, ten times or more. CDR3 sequence (DNA): TGTGCCAGTAGCCCCCAGAGAGGCACTGAAGCTTTCTTT. This sequence encodes CASSPQRGTEAFF. This rearrangement joins TRBV19 to TRBJ1-1; no clear D gene. Trimming removed 6 bases at V and 4 bases at J, with 12 bases between. The CDR3 totals 13 residues. The germline gives CDR1 LNHDA, CDR2 SQIVND (reference sequence).

This clonotype was counted between two and nine times. V gene TRBV6-1 combines with J gene TRBJ2-3; D remains ambiguous. The length of the CDR3 is 12 residues. Trimming cost V 7 bases and J 6 bases, with 11 bases left between them. Germline values: CDR1 MNHNS, CDR2 SASEGT. The CDR3: CASTLFQDTQYF. The CDR3 DNA follows: TGTGCCAGCACGCTATTTCAGGATACGCAGTATTTT.

This clonotype turned up a few times. The CDR3 DNA reads as TGTGCCATCTCCGGGACAGGGCTTTATCAGCCCCAGCATTTT. This translates into CAISGTGLYQPQHF. The chain employs TRBV28 and TRBJ1-5, with 9 bases matching TRBD1. The V gene's germline CDR1 is MDHEN and CDR2 SYDVKM. After removal of 10 bases from V and 5 bases from J, the junction contained 9 bases not matched to a gene. The CDR3 has 14 residues.

The rearrangement uses TRBV11-3 and TRBJ2-3; 14 bases map to TRBD2. This CDR3 is 15 amino acids long. Trimming cost V 4 bases and J 13 bases; bases outside gene matches: 10. Germline CDR1 reads SGHNT; CDR2 reads YENEEA. CDR3 DNA sequence: TGTGCCAGCAGCTCAAGACTAGCGGGAGGGCCTTGGAAGTATTTT. As protein: CASSSRLAGGPWKYF. The whole variable domain, remainder taken from reference TRBV11-3 and TRBJ2-3, is EAGVVQSPRYKIIEKKQPVAFWCNPISGHNTLYWYLQNLGQGPELLIRYENEEAVDDSQLPKDRFSAERLKGVDSTLKIQPAELGDSAVYLCASSSRLAGGPWKYFGPGTRLTVL.

The rearrangement joins TRBV7-9 to TRBJ2-7; D tentatively fits TRBD1 or TRBD2 (5 bases each). The CDR3 spans 12 residues. The V end was cut by 7 bases, the J end by 5 bases, with 12 bases between. CDR1 is SEHNR and CDR2 is FQNEAQ in the germline V gene (reference sequence). This CDR3 reads CASTLPGHEQYV. The CDR3 DNA sequence: TGTGCCAGCACCCTACCGGGACACGAGCAGTACGTC.

The chain recombines TRBV11-2 with TRBJ1-6; D is ambiguous. This CDR3 is 16 amino acids long. V was cut by 3 bases and J by 5 bases, with 14 bases left in between. Germline V gene sequence: CDR1 SGHAT, CDR2 FQNNGV. The CDR3 bases are TGTGCCAGCAGCTTTAGCTCAGCCAGGAATAATTCACCCCTCCACTTT. Translation: CASSFSSARNNSPLHF. The full variable domain, its missing parts supplied by reference TRBV11-2 and TRBJ1-6, is EAGVAQSPRYKIIEKRQSVAFWCNPISGHATLYWYQQILGQGPKLLIQFQNNGVVDDSQLPKDRFSAERLKGVDSTLKIQPAKLEDSAVYLCASSFSSARNNSPLHFGNGTRLTVT.

The chain links TRBV20-1 to TRBJ2-5; the D is unclear. Per the germline V gene, CDR1 is DFQATT and CDR2 is SNEGSKA (reference sequence). There are 15 residues in the CDR3. The germline V and J ends were trimmed by 0 bases and 0 bases, with 11 bases remaining between them. CDR3 nucleotide sequence: TGCAGTGCTAGAGATATAACACGGTACCAAGAGACCCAGTACTTC. Translating it yields CSARDITRYQETQYF.

This clonotype was counted a few times. CDR3 protein: CASSAPGTTYEQYF. Here the CDR3 DNA reads TGTGCCAGCAGCGCTCCGGGAACGACCTACGAGCAGTACTTC. J is TRBJ2-7 and V is TRBV7-9; weak D call: TRBD2 (5 bases). V was trimmed by 5 bases and J by 2 bases, leaving 13 bases between them. CDR3 length: 14 amino acids. Germline CDR1 is SEHNR and CDR2 is FQNEAQ (reference sequence). Using reference TRBV7-9 and TRBJ2-7 for the parts outside the CDR3, the full variable domain is DTGVSQNPRHKITKRGQNVTFRCDPISEHNRLYWYRQTLGQGPEFLTYFQNEAQLEKSRLLSDRFSAERPKGSFSTLEIQRTEQGDSAMYLCASSAPGTTYEQYFGPGTRLTVT.

CDR3 coding DNA: TGTGCCAGCACCGGCACAGGGGGCGTTGGTCAGCCCCAGCATTTT. Protein product: CASTGTGGVGQPQHF. The chain employs TRBV6-1 and TRBJ1-5; 9 nucleotides agree with TRBD1. This CDR3 contains 15 residues. From germline, CDR1 is MNHNS and CDR2 SASEGT. The ends lost 7 bases at V and 6 bases at J; junction bases unmatched: 10.

A few counts support this clonotype. The chain couples TRBV6-5 to TRBJ2-1; 10 positions agree with TRBD1. CDR1 is MNHEY, CDR2 SVGAGI, per germline. V lost 4 bases, J lost 3 bases, and 15 bases stayed unmatched. CDR3 length: 19 residues. CDR3 DNA sequence: TGTGCCAGCAGTTCCTCTGGGACAGGGGTTCAGGCCTACTACAATGAGCAGTTCTTC. Translating gives CASSSSGTGVQAYYNEQFF.

This clonotype appeared many times. The rearrangement joins TRBV2 to TRBJ2-7, with TRBD2 matching 12 bases. After removal of 3 bases from V and 2 bases from J, the junction contained 20 bases not matched to a gene. This CDR3 contains 21 residues. Per the germline V gene, CDR1 is SNHLY and CDR2 is FYNNEI. For the CDR3, the DNA is TGTGCCAGCAGTGATCATTTTATAGTCCGACTAGCGGGAGTAAGAACCTACGAGCAGTACGTC. Amino acid sequence: CASSDHFIVRLAGVRTYEQYV.

This clonotype was observed once. The V call is TRBV9, the J call TRBJ2-7; D unresolved. This CDR3 region has 16 residues. With 0 bases removed from V and 4 bases from J, the gap between germline ends came to 17 bases. Looked up from germline, CDR1 is SGDLS and CDR2 is YYNGEE. In nucleotides, the CDR3 is TGTGCCAGCAGCGTAGCTTTGGCCCCCCCAAGGTACGAGCAGTACTTC. Encoded protein: CASSVALAPPRYEQYF.

J is TRBJ2-1 and V is TRBV19; TRBD2 aligns across 8 bases. CDR1 is LNHDA, CDR2 SQIVND, per germline (reference sequence). CDR3 length: 16 amino acids. V lost 5 bases to trimming and J lost 4 bases; unmatched junction nucleotides: 10. CDR3 loop: CASSSKLAAIYNEQFF. In DNA form, the CDR3 reads TGTGCCAGTAGTTCGAAACTAGCGGCCATTTACAATGAGCAGTTCTTC.